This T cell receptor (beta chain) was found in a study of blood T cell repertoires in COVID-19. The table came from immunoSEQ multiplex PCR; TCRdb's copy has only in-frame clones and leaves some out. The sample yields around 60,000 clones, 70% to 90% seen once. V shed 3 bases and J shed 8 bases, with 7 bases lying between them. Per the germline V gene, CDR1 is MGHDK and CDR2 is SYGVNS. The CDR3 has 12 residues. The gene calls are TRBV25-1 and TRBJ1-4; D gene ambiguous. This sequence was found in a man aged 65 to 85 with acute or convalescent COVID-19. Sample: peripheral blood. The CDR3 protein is CASSESQEKLFF. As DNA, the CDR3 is TGTGCCAGCAGTGAGTCCCAGGAAAAACTGTTTTTT.